A single sample gave rise to the 28 T cell receptor beta chains below, sequenced in a study of OX40 agonist ivuxolimab in advanced cancers. Profiling relied on immunoSEQ multiplex PCR, and the TCRdb table lists in-frame clones only, not all of them. The sample holds 80,000 to 95,000 clones, roughly 84% seen once. This specimen was CD4+ or CD8+ T cells sorted from blood, taken in a trial of the OX40 agonist ivuxolimab. Source of these receptors: an adult with an advanced solid tumor such as melanoma, head and neck, liver or kidney cancer.

This sequence joins TRBV30 and TRBJ1-6; 7 bases line up with TRBD1. The J segment lost 7 bases and the V segment lost 2 bases, leaving 5 bases of the junction unmatched. The CDR3 loop spans 14 amino acids. Germline V CDR1 and CDR2: GTSNPN, SVGIG (reference sequence). CDR3 in DNA: TGTGCCTGGAGTTCCGGGACAGAAAATTCACCCCTCCACTTT. It specifies CAWSSGTENSPLHF. Variable domain in full (rest from reference TRBV30 and TRBJ1-6): SQTIHQWPATLVQPVGSPLSLECTVEGTSNPNLYWYRQAAGRGLQLLFYSVGIGQISSEVPQNLSASRPQDRQFILSSKKLLLSDSGFYLCAWSSGTENSPLHFGNGTRLTVT.

This sequence joins TRBV5-4 and TRBJ2-5; tentative D call: TRBD1 (7 bases). Per germline, CDR1 SGHNT and CDR2 YYREEE (reference sequence). Trimming pared 4 bases from V and 2 bases from J, leaving 9 bases between. The CDR3 totals 13 residues. DNA for the CDR3: TGTGCCAGCAGCGCGGGACAGCAAGAGACCCAGTACTTC. This translates into CASSAGQQETQYF.

The genes are TRBV6-1 and TRBJ1-4; possible D gene TRBD1, 6 bases. Trimming took 1 base from V and 5 from J, leaving 8 bases between them. Germline CDR1 and CDR2: MNHNS and SASEGT. The CDR3 extends over 14 amino acids. The CDR3 DNA is TGTGCCAGCAGTGAAGGGACAGTAAATGAAAAACTGTTTTTT. Amino acids: CASSEGTVNEKLFF.

The chain links TRBV5-1 to TRBJ1-1; 8 bases are a match to TRBD1. Per the germline V gene, CDR1 is SGHRS and CDR2 is YFSETQ. V was pared by 7 bases and J by 3 bases, with 5 bases of the junction left unmatched. The CDR3 is 13 residues long. The CDR3: CASGETGDTEAFF. In DNA form, the CDR3 reads TGCGCCAGCGGTGAGACAGGGGACACTGAAGCTTTCTTT.

The chain carries TRBV7-8 and TRBJ1-1; no firm D call. V lost 6 bases to trimming and J lost 5 bases, with 28 bases between them. Looked up from germline, CDR1 is SGHVS and CDR2 is FQNEAQ. The CDR3 has 18 residues. The CDR3 is CASSLVQRITSQGTEAFF. The CDR3 nucleotides read TGTGCCAGCAGTCTAGTTCAACGGATCACTTCCCAAGGGACTGAAGCTTTCTTT.

This clone appeared a few times. The CDR3 nucleotides read TGTGCCACCAGCGCCCGACAGGGAACAGGAAACACCATATATTTT. It translates to CATSARQGTGNTIYF. The V call is TRBV15, the J call TRBJ1-3; 7 bases map to TRBD1. CDR3 length equals 15 residues. V shed 5 bases and J 4 bases; nucleotides not matched to a gene: 8. CDR1 is LNHNV, CDR2 YYDKDF, per germline (reference sequence).

The genes are TRBV11-2 and TRBJ2-7; TRBD1 agrees at 9 bases. This CDR3 has 19 residues. With V trimmed by 5 bases and J by 3 bases, 20 bases remained unmatched. Germline V CDR1 and CDR2: SGHAT, FQNNGV. The DNA of the CDR3 is TGTGCCAGCAGCCCAGTAAACAGGGGGCGTAAAGAGAGGGGCTACGAGCAGTACTTC. Amino acids: CASSPVNRGRKERGYEQYF.

The chain has TRBV10-3 and TRBJ2-7, with 7 bases that match TRBD2. Germline CDR1 is ENHRY and CDR2 is SYGVKD. The ends lost 4 bases at V and 2 bases at J; junction bases unmatched: 5. This CDR3 has 14 amino acids. CDR3 loop: CAISGGGTAYEQYF. CDR3 DNA sequence: TGTGCCATCAGTGGGGGGGGGACTGCCTACGAGCAGTACTTC.

The chain combines TRBV5-1 with TRBJ1-2, with D uncertain. The CDR3 is 13 residues long. The germline CDR1 and CDR2 sequences are SGHRS and YFSETQ. Trimming removed 1 base from V and 0 bases from J, with 4 bases in between. In DNA form, the CDR3 reads TGCGCCAGCAGCTTGAGGGCTAACTATGGCTACACCTTC. Its translation: CASSLRANYGYTF.

The chain joins TRBV11-2 to TRBJ1-1; D unclear. This CDR3 is 13 amino acids long. The ends were cut back, 0 bases at V and 8 bases at J, with 10 bases in the middle. CDR1 is SGHAT, CDR2 FQNNGV, per germline. CDR3 coding DNA: TGTGCCAGCAGCTTAGATCCATGGACCGAAGCTTTCTTT. Translating it yields CASSLDPWTEAFF.

V usage is TRBV30 and J usage is TRBJ1-2; D is ambiguous. Trimming removed 7 bases at V and 7 bases at J, with 19 bases between. Germline CDR1 is GTSNPN and CDR2 is SVGIG (reference sequence). This CDR3 is 13 amino acids long. The CDR3 loop is CASYGSVGIGYTF. For the CDR3, the DNA is TGTGCCTCCTACGGAAGTGTGGGGATTGGCTACACCTTC.

The rearrangement links TRBV19 to TRBJ1-2; 8 nucleotides align to TRBD1. CDR1 LNHDA and CDR2 SQIVND come from the germline V gene (reference sequence). V gave up 3 bases and J gave up 3 bases; unmatched junction bases: 6. This CDR3 has 15 amino acids. CDR3 DNA sequence: TGTGCCAGTAGTATCGCCCAGGGGGCTGACTATGGCTACACCTTC. This codes for CASSIAQGADYGYTF.

V gene TRBV6-1 combines with J gene TRBJ2-7; no clear D. This CDR3 is 13 amino acids long. Germline V gives CDR1 MNHNS, CDR2 SASEGT. The germline V and J ends were trimmed by 6 bases and 2 bases, with 11 bases remaining between them. The CDR3 nucleotides read TGTGCCAGCAGCCTCACAGTAACCTACGAGCAGTACTTC. Protein: CASSLTVTYEQYF.

This clone appeared once. V gene TRBV5-1 combines with J gene TRBJ2-5, with TRBD2 matching over 10 bases. Germline V gives CDR1 SGHRS, CDR2 YFSETQ. CDR3 length: 15 amino acids. J lost 5 bases, V lost 3 bases, and 7 bases had no gene match. As DNA, the CDR3 is TGCGCCAGCAGCTATCTACTAGCGGGGAGGGAGACCCAGTACTTC. Protein sequence: CASSYLLAGRETQYF.

The rearrangement uses TRBV5-1 and TRBJ2-7; D perhaps matches TRBD1 (5 bases). With 5 bases removed from V and 2 bases from J, the gap between germline ends came to 17 bases. The CDR3 covers 15 residues. Germline assignment: CDR1 SGHRS and CDR2 YFSETQ. The CDR3 spells CASSPGQYRAYEQYF. DNA for the CDR3: TGCGCCAGCAGTCCCGGACAATATCGGGCCTACGAGCAGTACTTC.

The CDR3 DNA reads TGTGCCAGCAGCTTGCAAGGGGTTTATTGGCACACTGAAGCTTTCTTT. Translation gives CASSLQGVYWHTEAFF. V usage is TRBV5-8 and J usage is TRBJ1-1; D possibly corresponds to TRBD1 (5 bases). The CDR3 totals 16 residues. Trimming pared 1 base from V and 3 bases from J, leaving 16 bases between. Germline V gene lookup returns CDR1 SGHTS and CDR2 YDEGEE. Full variable domain (remainder filled in from reference TRBV5-8 and TRBJ1-1): EAGVTQSPTHLIKTRGQQATLRCSPISGHTSVYWYQQALGLGLQFLLWYDEGEERNRGNFPPRFSGRQFPNYSSELNVNALELEDSALYLCASSLQGVYWHTEAFFGQGTRLTVV.

The chain is built from TRBV29-1 and TRBJ1-2, with no clear D. Trimming took off 6 bases at V and 7 bases at J, with 18 bases between the two ends. CDR1 is SQVTM, CDR2 ANQGSEA, per germline. The CDR3 covers 13 residues. The CDR3 DNA is TGCAGCGTCGAGACTACAACTAGTGGTGGCTACACCTTC. Translated, it gives CSVETTTSGGYTF.

This chain links TRBV7-9 with TRBJ2-3; 9 bases are shared with TRBD2. Per germline, CDR1 SEHNR and CDR2 FQNEAQ (reference sequence). After removal of 0 bases from V and 2 bases from J, the junction contained 6 bases not matched to a gene. The CDR3 spans 17 residues. In DNA form, the CDR3 reads TGTGCCAGCAGCTTAGCAAGGAGCGGGAGGACCACAGATACGCAGTATTTT. As protein: CASSLARSGRTTDTQYF.

The gene calls are TRBV5-1 and TRBJ2-5; 8 nucleotides align to TRBD2. The CDR3 loop spans 16 amino acids. V gave up 2 bases and J gave up 5 bases; unmatched junction bases: 11. Germline loops: CDR1 SGHRS, CDR2 YFSETQ. The CDR3 DNA sequence: TGCGCCAGCAGCTTTGCCGGGACTAGAGGACAGGAGACCCAGTACTTC. The encoded protein is CASSFAGTRGQETQYF.

The CDR3 loop reads CASSPRGYSGNTIYF. The CDR3 DNA reads TGTGCCAGCAGCCCTAGGGGTTACTCTGGAAACACCATATATTTT. J is TRBJ1-3 and V is TRBV7-8; perhaps TRBD1 as D (5 bases). In germline, CDR1 is SGHVS, CDR2 FQNEAQ. The CDR3 is made up of 15 amino acids. Trimming shortened V by 5 bases and J by 0 bases, and 11 bases separated the two germline ends.

The chain has TRBV9 and TRBJ2-5; 11 bases line up with TRBD2. Germline assignment: CDR1 SGDLS and CDR2 YYNGEE. The length of the CDR3 is 16 residues. With 0 bases clipped from V and 5 bases from J, the junction kept 6 bases outside the gene matches. CDR3 DNA: TGTGCCAGCAGCGTAGGACTAGCGGGATTGCGGGAGACCCAGTACTTC. It encodes CASSVGLAGLRETQYF. The full variable domain, its missing parts supplied by reference TRBV9 and TRBJ2-5, is DSGVTQTPKHLITATGQRVTLRCSPRSGDLSVYWYQQSLDQGLQFLIQYYNGEERAKGNILERFSAQQFPDLHSELNLSSLELGDSALYFCASSVGLAGLRETQYFGPGTRLLVL.

With respect to this clone: The sample carries other DNA sequences with the same CDR3. The chain joins TRBV6-5 to TRBJ1-1, with 7 bases lining up with TRBD1. CDR1 is MNHEY and CDR2 is SVGAGI in the germline V gene. V was clipped by 2 bases and J by 0 bases; unmatched bases: 0. There are 14 residues in the CDR3. CDR3 amino acids: CASSYDRVNTEAFF. The CDR3 region has the DNA TGTGCCAGCAGTTACGACAGGGTGAACACTGAAGCTTTCTTT.

V is TRBV5-1 and J is TRBJ2-7, with unresolved D. The CDR3 loop spans 14 amino acids. Germline CDR1 reads SGHRS; CDR2 reads YFSETQ. V gave up 0 bases and J gave up 3 bases, with 10 bases separating them. CDR3 sequence reads: CASSLVAANYEQYF. The CDR3 bases are TGCGCCAGCAGCTTGGTCGCAGCGAACTACGAGCAGTACTTC.

This clone was seen only once. This rearrangement joins TRBV4-3 to TRBJ1-6; D is ambiguous. The CDR3 runs 14 residues. The germline gives CDR1 LGHNA, CDR2 YSLEER. The V gene lost 0 bases and the J gene lost 9 bases, with 9 bases spanning the gap. The CDR3 reads CASSQDFSSSPLHF. Written as DNA, the CDR3 is TGCGCCAGCAGCCAAGATTTCAGCAGTTCACCCCTCCACTTT.

The rearrangement uses TRBV19 and TRBJ2-1, with 8 bases lining up with TRBD2. CDR3 length equals 20 residues. Trimming cost V 1 base and J 0 bases; bases outside gene matches: 14. The V gene's germline CDR1 is LNHDA and CDR2 SQIVND (reference sequence). The chain's CDR3 is CASSIGQRGGQSRSYNEQFF. The CDR3 DNA sequence: TGTGCCAGTAGTATAGGACAACGGGGGGGCCAATCCCGCTCCTACAATGAGCAGTTCTTC.

The chain employs TRBV6-1 and TRBJ1-6, with TRBD1 as a possible D gene (5 bases). The CDR3 covers 14 residues. CDR1 MNHNS and CDR2 SASEGT come from the germline V gene. V was clipped by 6 bases and J by 4 bases, with 10 bases between them. CDR3 in DNA: TGTGCCAGCAGGGGGCAGCTATATAATTCACCCCTCCACTTT. This sequence encodes CASRGQLYNSPLHF.

This chain connects TRBV5-1 to TRBJ1-2; D unresolved. The CDR3 length is 13 residues. V was shortened by 0 bases and J by 4 bases, with 7 bases between the two germline ends. Germline values: CDR1 SGHRS, CDR2 YFSETQ. The CDR3 nucleotides read TGCGCCAGCAGCTTGGACAGCCCCTATGGCTACACCTTC. Translated, it gives CASSLDSPYGYTF. Supplemented by reference TRBV5-1 and TRBJ1-2, the full variable domain reads KAGVTQTPRYLIKTRGQQVTLSCSPISGHRSVSWYQQTPGQGLQFLFEYFSETQRNKGNFPGRFSGRQFSNSRSEMNVSTLELGDSALYLCASSLDSPYGYTFGSGTRLTVV.

This sequence joins TRBV2 and TRBJ2-5, with unresolved D. Germline V gene lookup returns CDR1 SNHLY and CDR2 FYNNEI. The V end lost 5 bases, the J end lost 2 bases, and 6 bases lay between the germline ends. CDR3 length equals 12 residues. The DNA for the CDR3 is TGTGCCAGCAGTTGGGAACAAGAGACCCAGTACTTC. This codes for CASSWEQETQYF. The full variable domain, in which reference TRBV2 and TRBJ2-5 provide the parts outside the CDR3, is EPEVTQTPSHQVTQMGQEVILRCVPISNHLYFYWYRQILGQKVEFLVSFYNNEISEKSEIFDDQFSVERPDGSNFTLKIRSTKLEDSAMYFCASSWEQETQYFGPGTRLLVL.